The rows below give T cell receptor beta chains drawn from one sample of a study of blood T cell repertoires in COVID-19. Using immunoSEQ multiplex PCR, the repertoire was profiled, and TCRdb retains in-frame clones only, with some absent. The repertoire includes about 97,000 clones, nearly 90% of them detected once, and 2% sits in the top ten. The source material was peripheral blood. These TCRs come from a man aged 50-60 years with active COVID-19. The CDR3 runs from the conserved cysteine through the conserved F or W. D genes are given only for firm matches. For some rows the clone size is stated as once, few or many, or as a class when expanded; others skip it.

clone size | D gene | J gene | V gene | CDR3 protein | CDR3 DNA
. | . | TRBJ1-2 | TRBV7-9 | CASSLQGSTNYGYTF | TGTGCCAGCAGCTTACAGGGGTCTACTAACTATGGCTACACCTTC
. | TRBD1 | TRBJ1-1 | TRBV19 | CASTDRGRPGNTEAFF | TGTGCCAGTACCGACAGGGGGCGGCCGGGCAACACTGAAGCTTTCTTT
. | . | TRBJ2-7 | TRBV15 | CATSTGYEQYF | TGTGCCACCAGCACAGGGTACGAGCAGTACTTC
. | . | TRBJ2-7 | TRBV12-3/TRBV12-4 | CASSLVGAGEQYF | TGTGCCAGCAGTTTAGTGGGGGCAGGCGAGCAGTACTTC
. | . | TRBJ1-1 | TRBV2 | CASRGSMNTEAFF | TGTGCCAGCAGAGGGAGTATGAACACTGAAGCTTTCTTT
few | . | TRBJ1-6 | TRBV27 | CASSFIESNSPLHF | TGTGCCAGCAGTTTCATCGAGTCTAATTCACCCCTCCACTTT
once | . | TRBJ1-1 | TRBV6-5 | CASSYDGGAAEAFF | TGTGCCAGCAGTTACGATGGGGGGGCAGCGGAAGCTTTCTTT
. | . | TRBJ2-5 | TRBV4-1 | CASSLGTYQETQYF | TGCGCCAGCAGCCTCGGGACTTACCAAGAGACCCAGTACTTC
few | . | TRBJ2-7 | TRBV6-1 | CASSEWQGPYGQYF | TGTGCCAGCAGTGAATGGCAGGGGCCTTACGGGCAGTACTTC
. | . | TRBJ1-4 | TRBV6-5 | CASSNPLREKLFF | TGTGCCAGCAGCAACCCCTTGCGGGAAAAACTGTTTTTT